The 20 T cell receptor beta chains listed next were all sequenced from one sample in a study of CD8+ T cells in alopecia areata. cDNA serving as the sequencing template came from extracted, reverse transcribed RNA. The assay was immunoSEQ multiplex PCR, and TCRdb's table has in-frame clones only and misses some. Seen here are around 86,000 clones, 70% to 80% observed once, and the top ten hold 17%. Treatment of the sample: oral pan-JAK inhibitor, 5-10 mg twice daily. Sequenced here: CD8+ T cells sorted from blood, sampled at approximately week 42, from a patient treated with tofacitinib. These receptors were taken from a human donor with alopecia areata.

The gene calls are TRBV9 and TRBJ2-3; TRBD2 aligns across 9 bases. This CDR3 contains 15 residues. V gave up 1 base and J gave up 0 bases; unmatched junction bases: 0. Germline assignment: CDR1 SGDLS and CDR2 YYNGEE. This CDR3 reads CASSVTSGSTDTQYF. CDR3 bases: TGTGCCAGCAGCGTAACTAGCGGGAGCACAGATACGCAGTATTTT.

The chain uses TRBV27 and TRBJ1-4; D is perhaps TRBD1 (6 bases). The CDR3 covers 14 residues. The germline V gene encodes CDR1 MNHEY and CDR2 SMNVEV (reference sequence). Trimming took 5 bases from V and 3 from J, leaving 10 bases between them. The CDR3, as DNA: TGTGCCAGCAGTACCAGGGGTCCTAATGAAAAACTGTTTTTT. Translated, it gives CASSTRGPNEKLFF. The whole variable domain, remainder taken from reference TRBV27 and TRBJ1-4, is EAQVTQNPRYLITVTGKKLTVTCSQNMNHEYMSWYRQDPGLGLRQIYYSMNVEVTDKGDVPEGYKVSRKEKRNFPLILESPSPNQTSLYFCASSTRGPNEKLFFGSGTQLSVL.

This chain links TRBV30 with TRBJ2-2; a weak D match, TRBD1 (6 bases). There are 14 residues in the CDR3. Trimming removed 3 bases from V and 7 bases from J, with 15 bases in between. Germline V gene sequence: CDR1 GTSNPN, CDR2 SVGIG (reference sequence). CDR3 sequence (DNA): TGTGCCTGGAGCCCAATAAACAGGGACGGGGAGCTGTTTTTT. Translated, it gives CAWSPINRDGELFF.

V and J are TRBV7-3 and TRBJ1-6; D may be TRBD1 (5 bases). Germline V gene data show CDR1 as SGHTA and CDR2 as FQGTGA. Trimming left V 3 bases short and J 9 bases short, with 9 bases between. The CDR3 consists of 13 residues. The CDR3 DNA is TGTGCCAGCAGCTTGGGAGGGGTTTCACCCCTCCACTTT. Its protein product is CASSLGGVSPLHF.

The CDR3 DNA sequence: TGTGCCAGCAAGGGTCCCTGGGTTTCACTAGCCAAAAACATTCAGTACTTC. Its translation is CASKGPWVSLAKNIQYF. The chain joins TRBV2 to TRBJ2-4; no firm D call. This CDR3 spans 17 amino acids. V dropped 7 bases and J dropped 0 bases, with 19 bases sitting between them. Germline V gene data show CDR1 as SNHLY and CDR2 as FYNNEI.

The V gene is TRBV15, the J gene TRBJ1-5; 7 positions agree with TRBD1. This CDR3 has 15 residues. The V and J ends lost 2 bases and 0 bases, in that order; junction bases with no gene match: 1. Germline CDR1 is LNHNV and CDR2 is YYDKDF (reference sequence). Here the CDR3 reads CATSRQGDSNQPQHF. CDR3 DNA sequence: TGTGCCACCAGCAGACAGGGGGATAGCAATCAGCCCCAGCATTTT.

This clone was counted only a few times. The rearrangement links TRBV19 to TRBJ2-5, with D uncertain. The length of the CDR3 is 13 residues. The V and J ends lost 11 bases and 0 bases respectively, with 13 bases between them. The V gene's germline CDR1 is LNHDA and CDR2 SQIVND (reference sequence). The CDR3 sequence: CAVARTYQETQYF. The CDR3 bases are TGTGCCGTTGCCAGGACGTACCAAGAGACCCAGTACTTC.

This clone was detected only once. The rearrangement joins TRBV27 to TRBJ2-7, with 9 bases lining up with TRBD1. CDR3 size: 19 residues. The V gene end was trimmed by 4 bases and the J gene end by 7 bases; junction bases not matched to a gene: 23. Germline CDR1 MNHEY, CDR2 SMNVEV (reference sequence). The CDR3 loop reads CASSYQPLRDRDLRREQYF. For the CDR3, the DNA is TGTGCCAGCAGTTATCAACCCCTCCGGGACAGGGACCTTCGGCGGGAGCAGTACTTC.

This clone was counted a few times. The J gene is TRBJ2-7, the V gene TRBV29-1; unclear D gene. V shed 7 bases and J shed 0 bases, with 10 bases lying between them. Germline CDR1 and CDR2: SQVTM and ANQGSEA. The CDR3 covers 12 residues. The CDR3 sequence is CSGISDSYEQYF. The CDR3 DNA is TGCAGCGGGATAAGCGACTCCTACGAGCAGTACTTC.

V and J are TRBV29-1 and TRBJ1-1, with TRBD1 matching over 9 bases. The germline V gene has CDR1 SQVTM and CDR2 ANQGSEA. Trimming took 1 base from V and 6 from J; bases not matched to a gene: 9. The CDR3 loop spans 15 amino acids. CDR3 bases: TGCAGCGTTGAAGGGGACAGGGAGTCAGCCGCTGAAGCTTTCTTT. Protein product: CSVEGDRESAAEAFF.

Here the CDR3 DNA reads TGCGCCAGCAGTGAAAGTAGGACACAAACGGCTGAAGCTTTCTTT. This codes for CASSESRTQTAEAFF. V is TRBV10-1 and J is TRBJ1-1, with D perhaps matching TRBD1 (5 bases). Trimming left V 3 bases short and J 6 bases short, with 17 bases between. Per the germline V gene, CDR1 is WNHNN and CDR2 is SYGVQD (reference sequence). The CDR3 runs to 15 residues.

V usage is TRBV29-1 and J usage is TRBJ1-2; D is unclear. The CDR3 is 11 amino acids. Germline loops: CDR1 SQVTM, CDR2 ANQGSEA. Trimming removed 6 bases from V and 6 bases from J, with 11 bases in between. The CDR3 DNA reads as TGCAGCGTCTCGGACGGTGATGGCTACACCTTC. Translating it yields CSVSDGDGYTF.

This clone was counted between two and nine times. V usage is TRBV4-3 and J usage is TRBJ1-1; D not resolved. The V end was cut by 2 bases, the J end by 2 bases, with 18 bases between. This CDR3 is built from 17 residues. CDR1 and CDR2 (germline): LGHNA, YSLEER. The CDR3: CASSQSRFTVINTEAFF. The DNA for the CDR3 is TGCGCCAGCAGCCAATCCCGGTTTACAGTTATAAACACTGAAGCTTTCTTT.

This rearrangement joins TRBV10-1 to TRBJ1-1; the D is unclear. Germline lookup yields CDR1 WNHNN and CDR2 SYGVQD (reference sequence). Trimming removed 6 bases from V and 0 bases from J, with 8 bases in between. There are 13 residues in the CDR3. The CDR3 is CASSEVLNTEAFF. The CDR3 DNA sequence: TGCGCCAGCAGCGAGGTCCTGAACACTGAAGCTTTCTTT.

This clone is labeled medium-sized. V is TRBV7-8 and J is TRBJ2-7; D not certain. Germline CDR1 is SGHVS and CDR2 is FQNEAQ. The CDR3 is 12 amino acids. Trimming took 1 base from V and 2 from J, leaving 3 bases between them. The CDR3: CASSLGAYEQYF. The CDR3 DNA reads as TGTGCCAGCAGCTTAGGGGCCTACGAGCAGTACTTC.

The genes are TRBV7-8 and TRBJ1-3, with a tentative D call TRBD1 (6 bases). CDR1 and CDR2 (germline): SGHVS, FQNEAQ. CDR3 length: 16 residues. Trimming removed 5 bases at V and 0 bases at J, with 14 bases between. CDR3 region: CASSGKDRSSGNTIYF. CDR3 DNA sequence: TGTGCCAGCAGCGGAAAAGACAGGAGCTCTGGAAACACCATATATTTT.

V usage is TRBV7-2 and J usage is TRBJ2-1; D unresolved. The germline V and J ends were trimmed by 7 bases and 4 bases, with 17 bases remaining between them. The CDR3 loop spans 15 amino acids. The germline CDR1 and CDR2 sequences are SGHTA and FQGNSA. The CDR3 sequence is CASTSYQDLYNEQFF. DNA for the CDR3: TGTGCCAGCACCTCTTACCAGGACCTTTACAATGAGCAGTTCTTC.

V is TRBV14 and J is TRBJ1-2; 9 bases map to TRBD1. V lost 1 base to trimming and J lost 2 bases; unmatched junction nucleotides: 8. The germline gives CDR1 SGHDN, CDR2 FVKESK. The CDR3 is 17 amino acids. The CDR3 DNA reads as TGTGCCAGCAGCCAAGGCCGGAGTGACAGGGGGAACTATGGCTACACCTTC. It encodes CASSQGRSDRGNYGYTF.

The chain links TRBV6-1 to TRBJ1-2; a weak D match, TRBD1 (5 bases). The CDR3 length is 15 residues. Germline CDR1 reads MNHNS; CDR2 reads SASEGT. Trimming cost V 0 bases and J 4 bases, with 12 bases left between them. Written as DNA, the CDR3 is TGTGCCAGCAGTGAAGCGACCGACAGTTCCTATGGCTACACCTTC. Its protein is CASSEATDSSYGYTF.

This clone appeared once. J is TRBJ2-7 and V is TRBV2, with 13 nucleotides matching TRBD2. The CDR3 spans 15 residues. The germline CDR1 and CDR2 sequences are SNHLY and FYNNEI. Germline trimming cut 7 bases from V and 2 bases from J; bases unmatched to any gene: 5. CDR3 nucleotides: TGTGCCAGCACCATCGGACTAGCGGGGGCCTACGAGCAGTACTTC. Residues: CASTIGLAGAYEQYF.